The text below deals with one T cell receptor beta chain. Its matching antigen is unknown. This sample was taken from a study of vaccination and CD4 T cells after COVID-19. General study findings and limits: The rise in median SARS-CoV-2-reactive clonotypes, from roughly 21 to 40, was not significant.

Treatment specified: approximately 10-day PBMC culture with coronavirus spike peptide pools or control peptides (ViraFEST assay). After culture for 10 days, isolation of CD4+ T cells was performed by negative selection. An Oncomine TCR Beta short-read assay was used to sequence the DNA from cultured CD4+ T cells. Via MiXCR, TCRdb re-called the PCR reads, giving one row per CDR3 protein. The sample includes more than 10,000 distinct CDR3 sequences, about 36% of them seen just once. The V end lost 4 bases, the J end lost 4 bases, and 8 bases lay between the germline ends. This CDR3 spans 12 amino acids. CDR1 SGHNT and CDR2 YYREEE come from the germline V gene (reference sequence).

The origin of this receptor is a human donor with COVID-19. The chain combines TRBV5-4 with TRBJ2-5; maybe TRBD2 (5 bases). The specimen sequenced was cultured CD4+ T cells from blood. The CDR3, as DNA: TGTGCCAGCAGCATAGGAGGAGAGACCCAGTACTTC. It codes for CASSIGGETQYF.